The 23 T cell receptor beta chains presented below share a single source sample, sequenced in a study of T cell repertoires in cytomegalovirus infection. TCRdb itself ran the reads through MiXCR, one entry per CDR3 protein. Of 350,000 to 550,000 distinct CDR3 sequences detected, roughly a third appear once; the ten largest clones hold roughly 15%. The sequencing sample was made of PBMCs. The origin of the receptors is a human donor in good health (CMV status not recorded). Some clones in this sample may be carry-over from other donors' samples.

This clonotype was seen a few times. The chain employs TRBV7-3 and TRBJ2-2; a possible D gene is TRBD1 (5 bases). V lost 5 bases and J lost 6, with 10 bases in between. Germline V gene lookup returns CDR1 SGHTA and CDR2 FQGTGA. The length of the CDR3 is 13 residues. The CDR3 DNA reads as TGTGCCAGCAGCGCGGACATGTCCGGGGAGCTGTTTTTT. It is translated as CASSADMSGELFF.

The rearrangement joins TRBV18 to TRBJ2-1; D perhaps matches TRBD1 (5 bases). The CDR3 runs to 13 residues. CDR1 is KGHSH and CDR2 is LQKENI in the germline V gene. With 4 bases removed from V and 7 bases from J, the gap between germline ends came to 11 bases. CDR3 region: CASSLGALNEQFF. The CDR3 coding sequence is TGTGCCAGCTCACTTGGGGCACTTAATGAGCAGTTCTTC.

This clonotype has ten or more counts. The genes are TRBV6-5 and TRBJ1-1, with D unclear. V was pared by 2 bases and J by 0 bases, with 7 bases between. In germline, CDR1 is MNHEY, CDR2 SVGAGI. The CDR3 loop spans 14 amino acids. CDR3: CASSYDGLNTEAFF. The CDR3 DNA reads TGTGCCAGCAGTTACGACGGATTGAACACTGAAGCTTTCTTT.

This clonotype was found many times. The V gene is TRBV12-3 or TRBV12-4, the J gene TRBJ1-1, with D possibly matching TRBD1 (5 bases). CDR3 size: 17 residues. Trimming stripped 3 bases from V and 3 bases from J, with 20 bases between. DNA of the CDR3: TGTGCCAGCAGTTTCACCAGGGTTGATGTTTCGGACACTGAAGCTTTCTTT. Translating gives CASSFTRVDVSDTEAFF.

This clonotype was picked up a small number of times. V is TRBV14 and J is TRBJ2-3; D remains unclear. Germline CDR1 SGHDN, CDR2 FVKESK. Trimming pared 3 bases from V and 4 bases from J, leaving 23 bases between. The CDR3 has 18 residues. The CDR3 spells CASSQVKSSKATPDTQYF. The CDR3 DNA sequence: TGTGCCAGCAGCCAGGTTAAAAGTTCGAAGGCGACGCCAGATACGCAGTATTTT.

V and J are TRBV5-4 and TRBJ1-1; 9 nucleotides match TRBD1. This CDR3 is 16 amino acids long. Trimming took 0 bases from V and 4 from J; bases not matched to a gene: 7. CDR1 is SGHNT, CDR2 YYREEE, per germline (reference sequence). DNA of the CDR3: TGTGCCAGCAGCTTGGGGGGGACAGGGAGGGCCACTGAAGCTTTCTTT. Its protein product is CASSLGGTGRATEAFF.

As for this clonotype: The CDR3 carries no conserved terminal phenylalanine or tryptophan, so it likely arises from a read error. The chain employs TRBV19 and TRBJ2-6, with D hard to call. V was shortened by 4 bases and J by 1 base, with 8 bases between the two germline ends. The CDR3 contains 15 residues. Germline V gene data show CDR1 as LNHDA and CDR2 as SQIVND (reference sequence). CDR3 sequence (DNA): TGTGCCAGTAGTAAGCCCGGATCTGGGGCCAACGTCCTGACTTTA. It yields the protein CASSKPGSGANVLTL.

The table lists this clonotype with a few counts. The CDR3 region has the DNA TGCGCCAGCAGCCAGATCGGGACGGGGAACACTGAAGCTTTCTTT. Residues: CASSQIGTGNTEAFF. V gene TRBV4-1 combines with J gene TRBJ1-1; TRBD1 is a possible D gene (5 bases). CDR1 and CDR2 from the germline V gene are MGHRA and YSYEKL. The CDR3 runs to 15 residues. Trimming took off 3 bases at V and 1 base at J, with 12 bases between the two ends.

This clonotype was seen ten or more times. The chain recombines TRBV5-6 with TRBJ1-3; D is undetermined. The CDR3 runs 14 residues. V dropped 4 bases and J dropped 0 bases, with 8 bases sitting between them. Looked up from germline, CDR1 is SGHDT and CDR2 is YYEEEE. The CDR3 reads CASSPPDSGNTIYF. The CDR3 DNA sequence: TGTGCCAGCAGCCCGCCGGACTCTGGAAACACCATATATTTT.

As regards this clonotype: This may stem from a read error, because a much larger clone lies one nucleotide away. The genes are TRBV7-2 and TRBJ2-1; no firm D call. Germline V gene sequence: CDR1 SGHTA, CDR2 FQGNSA. Trimming pared 5 bases from V and 6 bases from J, leaving 8 bases between. CDR3 length: 12 amino acids. CDR3 sequence: CASSLPFNEQFF. The CDR3 DNA reads as TGTGCCAGCAGCCTCCCGTTCAATGAGCAGTTCTTC. The full variable domain, rest sourced from reference TRBV7-2 and TRBJ2-1, is GAGVSQSPSNKVTEKGKDVELRCDPISGHTALYWYRQSLGQGLEFLIYFQGNSAPDKSGLPSDRFSAERTGGSVSTLTIQRTQQEDSAVYLCASSLPFNEQFFGPGTRLTVL.

This clonotype was counted at least ten times. The rearrangement joins TRBV12-3 or TRBV12-4 to TRBJ2-3, with D possibly called TRBD1 or TRBD2 (6 bases each). The CDR3 is 14 residues long. Trimming left V 3 bases short and J 5 bases short, with 12 bases between. DNA of the CDR3: TGTGCCAGCAGTTTGAGGGGGGCTGGAGATACGCAGTATTTT. Its translation is CASSLRGAGDTQYF.

This clonotype was seen more than once but under ten times. The chain carries TRBV12-3 or TRBV12-4 and TRBJ1-1, with 7 bases matching TRBD1. This CDR3 comprises 15 residues. The V segment lost 10 bases and the J segment 0 bases; nucleotides outside the gene matches: 11. The CDR3 nucleotides are TGTGCCACCAAGCATTTAGGGGGCCTGAACACTGAAGCTTTCTTT. Translating it yields CATKHLGGLNTEAFF.

The sample holds many counts of this clonotype. The chain links TRBV6-2 or TRBV6-3 to TRBJ2-3; D might be TRBD1 (5 bases). CDR1 and CDR2 from the germline V gene are MNHEY and SVGEGT. The CDR3 totals 15 residues. V lost 8 bases and J 2 bases, leaving 17 bases between the germline ends. The CDR3 reads CASGRGSAYTDTQYF. The DNA of the CDR3 is TGTGCCAGCGGAAGGGGAAGCGCGTACACAGATACGCAGTATTTT.

The chain joins TRBV11-2 to TRBJ2-7; no reliable D call. CDR3 length equals 14 residues. Germline-derived CDR1 and CDR2 are SGHAT and FQNNGV. Trimming removed 1 base from V and 2 bases from J, with 9 bases in between. The CDR3 region has the DNA TGTGCCAGCAGCTTAGTTCATACCACCTACGAGCAGTACTTC. Translating gives CASSLVHTTYEQYF.

DNA for the CDR3: TGTGCCAGCAGCCTAGGACTGGGTCAAAACGAGCAGTACTTC. It translates to CASSLGLGQNEQYF. This chain connects TRBV3-1 to TRBJ2-7; a weak D match, TRBD2 (5 bases). The CDR3 loop spans 14 amino acids. CDR1 LGHDT and CDR2 YNNKEL come from the germline V gene (reference sequence). Trimming stripped 4 bases from V and 5 bases from J, with 15 bases between.

The J gene is TRBJ2-2, the V gene TRBV5-8; maybe TRBD2 (6 bases). Between the trimmed V and J ends, which lost 3 bases and 3 bases, there was a span of 12 bases. Germline V gene data show CDR1 as SGHTS and CDR2 as YDEGEE. The CDR3 has 15 amino acids. CDR3 sequence (DNA): TGTGCCAGCAGCTCTTGGAGGGTTGACACCGGGGAGCTGTTTTTT. Translation: CASSSWRVDTGELFF.

This clonotype was seen repeatedly, ten times or more. The V call is TRBV7-2, the J call TRBJ2-5; no firm D call. Germline values: CDR1 SGHTA, CDR2 FQGNSA. CDR3 length equals 16 residues. The ends were cut back, 4 bases at V and 1 base at J, with 16 bases in the middle. Written as DNA, the CDR3 is TGTGCCAGCAGCTCTCGACGGGTACCGGTCCAAGAGACCCAGTACTTC. It yields the protein CASSSRRVPVQETQYF.

This clonotype showed up just a few times. The genes are TRBV5-6 and TRBJ1-4; tentatively, D is TRBD1 (5 bases). CDR3 length: 19 residues. Germline V gives CDR1 SGHDT, CDR2 YYEEEE. The V end was cut by 1 base, the J end by 0 bases, with 19 bases between. The CDR3 bases are TGTGCCAGCAGCTTGTGGCTCCCGACAGCTATTGCAACTAATGAAAAACTGTTTTTT. Protein sequence: CASSLWLPTAIATNEKLFF.

The J gene is TRBJ2-7, the V gene TRBV14; unclear D gene. CDR1 and CDR2 from the germline V gene are SGHDN and FVKESK. Between the trimmed V and J ends, which lost 3 bases and 2 bases, there was a span of 8 bases. This CDR3 comprises 13 residues. In DNA, the CDR3 is TGTGCCAGCAGCCACAGCCATGCCTACGAGCAGTACTTC. This translates into CASSHSHAYEQYF.

J is TRBJ1-4 and V is TRBV11-2, with D tentatively TRBD1 (6 bases). The CDR3 length is 11 residues. Trimming cost V 6 bases and J 8 bases, with 7 bases left between them. From germline, CDR1 is SGHAT and CDR2 FQNNGV. This CDR3 is CASRTGEKLFF. The CDR3 bases are TGTGCCAGCAGGACAGGAGAAAAACTGTTTTTT.

V is TRBV3-1 and J is TRBJ2-7; D possibly corresponds to TRBD1 (6 bases). Deletions cut 8 bases from V and 7 bases from J, with 18 bases between. Germline V gives CDR1 LGHDT, CDR2 YNNKEL (reference sequence). This CDR3 contains 13 residues. Here the CDR3 DNA reads TGTGCCAGCGGGGATCACAGGGAGATGGAGCAGTACTTC. Amino acid sequence: CASGDHREMEQYF.

Turning to this clonotype: A much larger clone lies one base from this, so it may be a read error. The chain combines TRBV11-2 with TRBJ1-1; maybe TRBD1 (5 bases). Trimming stripped 9 bases from V and 4 bases from J, with 15 bases between. This CDR3 region has 13 residues. The germline gives CDR1 SGHAT, CDR2 FQNNGV. The CDR3 DNA is TGTGCCAGATCGGGGGGTGGAGGCACTGAAGCTTTCTTT. This gives the protein CARSGGGGTEAFF.

J is TRBJ2-3 and V is TRBV12-3 or TRBV12-4; 12 nucleotides match TRBD2. J lost 1 base, V lost 0 bases, and 5 bases had no gene match. This CDR3 contains 18 residues. The chain's CDR3 is CASSLAGTSGFRTDTQYF. The CDR3 DNA sequence: TGTGCCAGCAGTTTAGCCGGGACTAGCGGGTTCCGCACAGATACGCAGTATTTT.